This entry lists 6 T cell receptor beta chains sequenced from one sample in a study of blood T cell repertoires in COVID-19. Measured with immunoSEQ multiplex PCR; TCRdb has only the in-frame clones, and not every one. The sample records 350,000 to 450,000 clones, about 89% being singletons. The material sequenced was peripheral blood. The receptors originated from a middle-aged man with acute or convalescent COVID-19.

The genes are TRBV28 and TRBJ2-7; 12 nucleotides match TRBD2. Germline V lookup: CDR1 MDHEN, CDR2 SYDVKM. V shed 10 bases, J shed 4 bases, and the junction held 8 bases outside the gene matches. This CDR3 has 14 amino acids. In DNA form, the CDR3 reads TGTGCCATCCAACTAGCGGGAGGTTGGTACGAGCAGTACTTC. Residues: CAIQLAGGWYEQYF.

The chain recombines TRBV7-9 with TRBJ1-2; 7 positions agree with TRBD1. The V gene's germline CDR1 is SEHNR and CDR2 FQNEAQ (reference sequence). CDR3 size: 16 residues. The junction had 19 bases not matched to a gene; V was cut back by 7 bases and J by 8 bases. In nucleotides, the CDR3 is TGTGCCAGCACGATAGGGACAGACCGAACGGGCCGGGGCTACACCTTC. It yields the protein CASTIGTDRTGRGYTF.

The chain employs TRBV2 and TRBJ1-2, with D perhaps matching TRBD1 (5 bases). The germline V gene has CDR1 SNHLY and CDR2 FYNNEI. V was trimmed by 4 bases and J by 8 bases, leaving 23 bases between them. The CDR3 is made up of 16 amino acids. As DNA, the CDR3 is TGTGCCAGCAGTGTCGGTTCGGGGGGGATAACATTAGGCTACACCTTC. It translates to CASSVGSGGITLGYTF.

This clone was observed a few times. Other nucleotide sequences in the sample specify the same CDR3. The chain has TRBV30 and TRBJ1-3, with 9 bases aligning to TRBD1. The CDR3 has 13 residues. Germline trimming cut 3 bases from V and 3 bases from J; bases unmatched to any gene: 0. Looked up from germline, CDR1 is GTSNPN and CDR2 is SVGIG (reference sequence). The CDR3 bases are TGTGCCTGGAGGACAGGGGGTGGAAACACCATATATTTT. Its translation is CAWRTGGGNTIYF.

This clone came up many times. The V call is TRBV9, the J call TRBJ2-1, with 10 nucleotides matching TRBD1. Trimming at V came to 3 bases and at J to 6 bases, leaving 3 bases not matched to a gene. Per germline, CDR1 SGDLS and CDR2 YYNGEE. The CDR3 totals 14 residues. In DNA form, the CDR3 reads TGTGCCAGCAGCGGACAGGGGGCGGTCAATGAGCAGTTCTTC. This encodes CASSGQGAVNEQFF.

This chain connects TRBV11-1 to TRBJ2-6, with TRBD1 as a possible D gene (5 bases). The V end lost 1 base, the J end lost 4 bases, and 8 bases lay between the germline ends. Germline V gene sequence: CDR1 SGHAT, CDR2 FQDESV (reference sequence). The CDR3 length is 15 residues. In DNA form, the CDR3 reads TGTGCCAGCAGCTTAGGACAGACAGGGGCCAACGTCCTGACTTTC. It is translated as CASSLGQTGANVLTF.